These 9 T cell receptor beta chains originate from one sample sequenced in a study of blood T cell repertoires in COVID-19. Some clones are missing from TCRdb's copy, which holds only in-frame ones; the method was immunoSEQ multiplex PCR. Here the sample spans around 150,000 clones, 90% being singletons. The sequencing input was peripheral blood. These receptors all stem from a man aged 60-69 years with active or convalescent COVID-19.

This chain links TRBV6-5 with TRBJ1-2, with a tentative D call TRBD1 (5 bases). V lost 5 bases to trimming and J lost 6 bases, with 10 bases between them. Germline V gives CDR1 MNHEY, CDR2 SVGAGI. CDR3 length equals 12 residues. The CDR3 here is CASSPGVDGYTF. CDR3 nucleotide sequence: TGTGCCAGCAGTCCGGGGGTTGATGGCTACACCTTC.

This rearrangement joins TRBV5-1 to TRBJ2-1, with D possibly being TRBD1 (5 bases). The CDR3 spans 15 residues. Germline loops: CDR1 SGHRS, CDR2 YFSETQ. V was shortened by 4 bases and J by 7 bases, with 18 bases between the two germline ends. The CDR3 DNA is TGCGCCAGCAGCGCGGACAAAACAATTACAAATGAGCAGTTCTTC. As protein: CASSADKTITNEQFF.

This chain connects TRBV21-1 to TRBJ2-1; TRBD2, the table's D call, lacks a check against the DNA. TRBV21-1 is termed a pseudogene. This CDR3 region has 15 residues. The CDR3 here is CASKIRGGEGNEQFF. DNA for the CDR3: TGTGCCAGCAAAATACGAGGTGGGGAGGGCAATGAGCAGTTCTTC.

This chain uses TRBV6-5 with TRBJ1-2; 7 positions match TRBD1. This CDR3 has 15 amino acids. V dropped 6 bases and J dropped 4; count of bases not matched to a gene: 11. Germline loops: CDR1 MNHEY, CDR2 SVGAGI. In DNA form, the CDR3 reads TGTGCCAGCAGCCTCAACAGGGGACCCTTCTATGGCTACACCTTC. It codes for CASSLNRGPFYGYTF.

The gene calls are TRBV6-6 and TRBJ1-3; maybe TRBD1 (5 bases). The CDR3 extends over 17 amino acids. V was trimmed by 5 bases and J by 1 base, leaving 18 bases between them. Germline lookup yields CDR1 MNHNY and CDR2 SVGAGI (reference sequence). The CDR3 coding sequence is TGTGCCAGCAGTCCCCCCTCTAGTCGGGGGTCTGGAAACACCATATATTTT. As protein: CASSPPSSRGSGNTIYF.

The chain links TRBV2 to TRBJ2-3, with D hard to call. V was shortened by 7 bases and J by 8 bases, with 16 bases between the two germline ends. Germline-derived CDR1 and CDR2 are SNHLY and FYNNEI. This CDR3 is 13 amino acids long. CDR3 region: CASTQSAPGTQYF. The DNA for the CDR3 is TGTGCCAGCACCCAAAGTGCGCCGGGTACGCAGTATTTT.

This clone turned up a few times. The chain has TRBV10-3 and TRBJ1-3, with D possibly matching TRBD1 (6 bases). Looked up from germline, CDR1 is ENHRY and CDR2 is SYGVKD. The CDR3 sequence is 14 residues long. Trimming left V 10 bases short and J 0 bases short, with 13 bases between. The DNA for the CDR3 is TGTGCCAACCTACAGGGCTCCTCTGGAAACACCATATATTTT. Its translation is CANLQGSSGNTIYF.

The chain has TRBV28 and TRBJ1-2, with D possibly matching TRBD1 (5 bases). Germline CDR1 reads MDHEN; CDR2 reads SYDVKM. The CDR3 is 14 residues long. The V end was cut by 6 bases, the J end by 7 bases, with 18 bases between. CDR3 sequence reads: CASRTGGTLPGYTF. As DNA, the CDR3 is TGTGCCAGCAGGACGGGGGGAACCCTACCTGGCTACACCTTC.

This chain links TRBV12-3 or TRBV12-4 with TRBJ1-1, with a weak D call TRBD1 (5 bases). Between the trimmed V and J ends, which lost 7 bases and 4 bases, there was a span of 7 bases. The CDR3 length is 11 residues. Here the CDR3 reads CASKGVTEAFF. CDR3 DNA sequence: TGTGCCAGCAAAGGGGTCACTGAAGCTTTCTTT.